The entry below describes one T cell receptor beta chain. Its target is not known. This specimen belongs to a study of cytomegalovirus exposure and HLA in healthy donors. Whole-study findings and limits: In a later analysis, at a false discovery rate of 0.05, roughly 17,000 TCR beta sequences matched HLA alleles.

The PCR ran on 60 Vbeta and 13 Jbeta primers. The table came from immunoSEQ multiplex PCR; TCRdb's copy has only in-frame clones and leaves some out. The sample lists 120,000 or so clones; around 80% were seen once. The sample comprised PBMCs. This clonotype was sampled from a man aged 45-65 years in good health and CMV-seronegative.

The CDR3 region has the DNA TGCGCCAGCAGTGAGTCCCGGGACAGGGGGCGGCCGGAAGCTTTCTTT. Its protein product is CASSESRDRGRPEAFF. The rearrangement uses TRBV10-2 and TRBJ1-1, with 12 bases fitting TRBD1. This CDR3 contains 16 residues. CDR1 is WSHSY and CDR2 is SAAADI in the germline V gene. Trimming at V came to 0 bases and at J to 8 bases, leaving 7 bases not matched to a gene.